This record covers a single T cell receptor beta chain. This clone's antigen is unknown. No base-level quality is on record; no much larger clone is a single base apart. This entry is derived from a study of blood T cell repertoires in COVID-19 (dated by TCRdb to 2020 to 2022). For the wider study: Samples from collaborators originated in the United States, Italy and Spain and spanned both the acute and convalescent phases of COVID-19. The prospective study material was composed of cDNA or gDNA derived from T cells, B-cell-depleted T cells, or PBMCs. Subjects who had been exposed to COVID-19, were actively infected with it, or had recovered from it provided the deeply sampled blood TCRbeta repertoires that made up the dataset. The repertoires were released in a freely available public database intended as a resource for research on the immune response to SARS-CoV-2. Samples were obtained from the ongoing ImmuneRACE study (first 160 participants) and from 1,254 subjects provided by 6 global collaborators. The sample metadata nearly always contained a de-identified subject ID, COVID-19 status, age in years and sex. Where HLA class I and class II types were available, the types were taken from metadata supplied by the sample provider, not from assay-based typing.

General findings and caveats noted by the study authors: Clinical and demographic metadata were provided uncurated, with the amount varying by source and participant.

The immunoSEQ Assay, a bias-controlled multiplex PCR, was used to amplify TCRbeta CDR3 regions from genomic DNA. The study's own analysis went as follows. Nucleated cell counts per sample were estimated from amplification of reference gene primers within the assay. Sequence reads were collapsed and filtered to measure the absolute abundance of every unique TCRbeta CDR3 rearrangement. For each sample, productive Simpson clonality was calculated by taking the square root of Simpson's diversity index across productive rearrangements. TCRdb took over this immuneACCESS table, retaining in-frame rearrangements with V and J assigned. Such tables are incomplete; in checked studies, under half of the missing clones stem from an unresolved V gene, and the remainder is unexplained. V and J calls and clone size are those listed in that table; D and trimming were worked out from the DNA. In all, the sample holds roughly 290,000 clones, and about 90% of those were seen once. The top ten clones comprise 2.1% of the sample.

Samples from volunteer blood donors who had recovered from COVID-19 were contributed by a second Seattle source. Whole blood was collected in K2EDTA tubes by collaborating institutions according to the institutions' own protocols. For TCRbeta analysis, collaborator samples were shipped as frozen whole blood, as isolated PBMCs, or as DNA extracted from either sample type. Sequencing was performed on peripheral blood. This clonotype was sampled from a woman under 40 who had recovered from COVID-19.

The CDR3 region: CASSSRGSPLHF. The sequence in DNA is TGTGCCAGCAGCTCCAGGGGTTCACCCCTCCACTTT. The chain is made from TRBV3-1 (or the pseudogene TRBV3-2) and TRBJ1-6, and perhaps TRBD1 as D gene, on 6 matching bases. Based on the germline V gene (reference sequence), the CDR1 and CDR2 sequences are LGHDT and YNNKEL. Trimming costs V 5 bases and J 9 bases, and their ends lie 8 bases apart. The CDR3 covers 12 residues, taking in both the cysteine and the phenylalanine. Just CDR3 DNA is preserved here, 36 bases in frame from base 1.